The T cell receptor (beta chain) described here comes from a study of cytomegalovirus exposure and HLA in healthy donors (dated by TCRdb to the late 2010s). General notes on the study: An earlier analysis of 550 to 700 of the donors reported roughly 270 Gb of sequence data and approximately 110 million unique TCR beta sequences from 150 million to 200 million T cells. Across about 370 genotyped donors of the cohort, an average of approximately 240,000 unique TCR beta nucleotide sequences per donor were sequenced, and roughly 20% of those sequences were non-productive. To study patterns of TCR occurrence, a later analysis re-analyzed previously published TCR beta repertoires from 666 donors and added high-resolution HLA genotyping. The study aimed to test whether signatures of past pathogen exposure could be identified by cataloging public T cell receptors. Every repertoire in the discovery cohort had been generated on one and the same sequencing platform. Because of strong linkage in the cohort, five DR-DQ haplotypes were treated as single units for association and clustering. Typing coverage differed by locus: A, B, C, DRB1 and DQB1 were typed in roughly 629-630 donors, DQA1 in 500 to 550, DPA1 in over 600, and DPB1 in 450 to 480. The genetic ancestry cluster associated with self-reported Caucasian donors included 81% of the approximately 430 genotyped donors. Using immunosequencing, the study profiled T cell repertoires from 666 subjects and related those repertoires to cytomegalovirus serostatus. Rather than drawing on any new phenotypic data, the later analysis identified candidate immune exposures from TCR beta sequences and the way those sequences occurred across donors. Donor age, sex, ethnicity and CMV serostatus were compiled together with the repertoire data. High-throughput TCR immunosequencing, statistical association of individual TCRs with disease status, and machine learning were combined to predict cytomegalovirus infection status. About 300 gigabases of sequencing data and roughly 81 million unique TCR sequences made up an early release that covered some 640 HLA-typed donors. Besides the first cohort of roughly 700 subjects, a separate validation cohort made up of roughly 130 different subjects was used. In an earlier analysis of 587 of the donors, high-throughput TCR beta sequencing was used to judge whether each TCR beta V gene segment behaved as functional or pseudogenic. In a later genetic analysis, genome-wide SNP genotypes for about 65% of the 666 donors were used, and that subset was treated as a discovery cohort. HLA typing covered class I and class II loci at four-digit resolution.

Receptor libraries were prepared by the immunoSEQ multiplex PCR assay. The multiplex PCR relied on a mix of 60 forward primers for TCR Vbeta segments and 13 reverse primers for TCR Jbeta segments. Amplification of the CDR3 region of rearranged TCR beta genes was performed with a multiplex PCR assay on genomic DNA. On the Illumina HiSeq System, the amplified TCR beta libraries were sequenced as 87-base-pair reads. The study's processing was this. In a later analysis, 80 million or so unique TCR beta chains were counted across the 666 repertoires, and about 10 million of these chains were shared by at least two donors. A nearest-neighbor algorithm error-corrected the raw reads and collapsed the reads into unique sequences, merging closely related sequences to remove PCR and sequencing errors. V, D and J gene segments were assigned by aligning CDR3 sequences to IMGT reference sequences. For a sequence to be retained, at least a six-nucleotide match to both a V gene segment and a J gene segment was required. Rearrangements were classified as productive when the CDR3 lacked stop codons and remained in frame with V and J, and all other rearrangements were classified as non-productive. Following IMGT convention, CDR3 was defined as the stretch from the second conserved V-encoded cysteine to the conserved J-encoded phenylalanine. The earlier analysis of more than 450 of the donors excluded sequences that lacked an unambiguous match to a single V gene segment. An earlier analysis of some 500 of the donors classified V segments as functional when productive rearrangements were above 56.7% and as segregating when the standard deviation between donors was above 5%. To diagnose cytomegalovirus status from the catalog of TCR beta chain sequences, a statistical classification framework was built. In a later analysis, TCR nucleotide sequences were compared against IMGT/GENE-DB human TR gene sequences so that V and J genes could be assigned. A later analysis assigned CDR3 sequences and most-parsimonious VDJ recombination scenarios with the TCRdist pipeline. In a later analysis, each TCR beta chain was defined by its CDR3 amino acid sequence together with its V-gene family, and reads lacking a unique V-gene family were excluded. As a way to deal with suspected cross-contamination and a sequencing artifact, a later analysis dropped approximately 590 nucleotide sequences that were highly shared and had low generation probability. For each public chain, a later analysis derived a clonal expansion index from normalized ranks of inferred template counts within each repertoire. In a later analysis, generation probabilities were computed using a VDJ recombination model fitted to out-of-frame rearrangements, and the results were checked against IGoR. In a later analysis, hypergeometric tests were used to score TCR-TCR, TCR-HLA and TCR-CMV co-occurrence, with a repertoire-size bias correction applied to TCR pairs. A later analysis estimated false discovery rates by permuting HLA or CMV assignments 20 times. In a later analysis, co-occurring TCRs were grouped using DBSCAN, with TCRdist sequence similarity added in when clustering inside HLA-allele-positive subsets. Repertoires with fewer than 30,000 or more than 120,000 public chains were left out of co-occurrence clustering, as were five repertoires with anomalous nucleotide sharing. This immuneACCESS table, as held by TCRdb, lists in-frame sequences with V and J called but not all clones. Of the missing ones, under half trace to an unresolved V gene in checked studies; the others have no known cause. V and J calls and clone size are copied from that table; D and trimming were computed from the DNA. The sample profile shows approximately 170,000 clones; about three quarters of them were found once. The ten most abundant clones make up 7% of the sample.

In the case of this clone: What antigen it recognizes has not been identified. No base quality values were provided; no much bigger clone lies one nucleotide off.

The CDR3 has 12 amino acids, counting the end cysteine and phenylalanine. The DNA shown is the 36-base CDR3, in frame from base 1. CDR1 and CDR2 were assigned from the germline V gene (reference sequence) as LNHDA and SQIVND. Trimming removed 5 bases from V and 4 bases from J, leaving 6 bases between the germline ends. The cohort consisted of 600 to 700 healthy bone marrow donors. At the time of sampling, all cohort members were nominally healthy, though unrecorded immune exposures were likely present. The donor tested CMV seropositive and was one of the 289 seropositive cohort members. A peripheral blood sample was collected from each donor, and TCR beta sequencing was performed on peripheral blood mononuclear cells. Genomic DNA extraction from the blood cell samples was performed with the Qiagen DNeasy Blood Extraction Kit. Beyond this particular receptor, the publication reports: Because counts were too low, some 17 rarely observed V segments, including chromosome 9 orphons, were excluded from the earlier analysis of a few hundred of the donors. Because HLA typing was missing for some donors at each locus, association tests included only the typed subset. The only immune exposure information available for the cohort was CMV serostatus. A later analysis associated about 17,000 TCR beta sequences with specific HLA alleles at a false discovery rate of 0.05. According to a later analysis, TCR association rates differed among HLA loci, with DRB1 alleles showing the most associated TCRs and HLA-C alleles showing the fewest. Most TCR sequences were seen in very few donors, while some public TCRs were found in many individuals. In a later analysis, several top co-occurrence clusters were reported to appear linked to parvovirus B19, influenza, CMV and Epstein-Barr virus. In a later analysis, most CMV-associated TCR beta chains were found to appear HLA-restricted, with HLA associations seemingly driven largely by CMV exposure. In vitro tests confirmed that a few of the cytomegalovirus-associated TCR beta chains recognize cytomegalovirus antigens. In a later genetic analysis, fewer N-insertions in productive TCRs were reported among donors in an Asian-associated ancestry cluster than the roughly 640-donor mean. A further reported finding was that TCR beta sequences accurately predicted the HLA-A and HLA-B alleles for most subjects in the first cohort. In an earlier analysis of more than 500 of the donors, most TCR beta V segments appeared in productive rearrangements about 90% or about 30% of the time, broadly matching IMGT annotations. The sequencing pipeline was judged likely to have produced a cluster of highly shared sequence variants as a technical artifact. In a later analysis, HLA-associated TCR beta chains showed more clonal expansion and lower generation probabilities than non-associated chains that were equally common. The study listed approximately 150 TCR beta chains as associated with cytomegalovirus. Because the 87-base-pair reads could not distinguish some IMGT-functional V segments, including TRBV6-2 and TRBV6-3, those segments were excluded. Roughly uniform sequencing depth across donors was assumed in presence/absence analyses, although this assumption may not hold. The authors suggested that the approach could potentially be generalized to other disease states and immunological phenotypes. A later genetic analysis associated a missense DCLRE1C variant with V-gene and J-gene trimming of TCR beta chains, and an independent cohort replicated the association. Strong co-occurrence of HLA alleles, especially DR and DQ, made assigning TCR associations to individual alleles difficult. The classifier was reported to diagnose cytomegalovirus status with high specificity and sensitivity in both the original and validation cohorts. This cohort had only TCR beta chains sequenced, and the lack of alpha or paired-chain data limited which features could be detected. Correlated functional status among segregating V segments might be attributable to linkage disequilibrium, but an unknown experimental factor could not be ruled out.

The chain joins TRBV19 to TRBJ2-1, with the D gene too uncertain to name. This clonotype originated in a woman aged 40 to 50 in good health and CMV-seropositive. The sequenced sample consisted of PBMCs. In nucleotide form, the sequence is TGTGCCAGTAGTGCACTTTACAATGAGCAGTTCTTC. Its protein reads: CASSALYNEQFF.